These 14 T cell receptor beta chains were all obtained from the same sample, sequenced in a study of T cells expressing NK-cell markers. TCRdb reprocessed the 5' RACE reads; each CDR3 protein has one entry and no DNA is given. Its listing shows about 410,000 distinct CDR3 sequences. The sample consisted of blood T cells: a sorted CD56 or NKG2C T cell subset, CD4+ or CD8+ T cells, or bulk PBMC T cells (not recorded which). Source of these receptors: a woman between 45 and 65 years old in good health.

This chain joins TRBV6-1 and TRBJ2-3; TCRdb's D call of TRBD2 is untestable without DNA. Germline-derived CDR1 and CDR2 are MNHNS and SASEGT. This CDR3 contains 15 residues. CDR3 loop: CASRPDFSSTDTQYF.

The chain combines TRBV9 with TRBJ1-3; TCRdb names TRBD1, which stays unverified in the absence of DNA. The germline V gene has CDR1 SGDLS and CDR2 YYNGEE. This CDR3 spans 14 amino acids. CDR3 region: CASSIQGAGNTIYF.

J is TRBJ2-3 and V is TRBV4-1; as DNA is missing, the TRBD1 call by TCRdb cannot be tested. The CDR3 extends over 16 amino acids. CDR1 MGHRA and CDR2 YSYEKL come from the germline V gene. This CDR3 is CASSQDRDRGLDTQYF.

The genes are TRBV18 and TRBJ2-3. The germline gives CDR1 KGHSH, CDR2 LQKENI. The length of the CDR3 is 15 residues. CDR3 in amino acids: CASSDSGSSTDTQYF.

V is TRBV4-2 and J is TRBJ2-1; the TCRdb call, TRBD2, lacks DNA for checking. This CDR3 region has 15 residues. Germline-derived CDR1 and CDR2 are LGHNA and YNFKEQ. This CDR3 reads CASSQGGRAPNEQFF.

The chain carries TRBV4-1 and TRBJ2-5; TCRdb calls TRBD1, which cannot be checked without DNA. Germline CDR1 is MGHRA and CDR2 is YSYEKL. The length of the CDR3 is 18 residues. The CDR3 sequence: CASSQAPRGQGDQETQYF.

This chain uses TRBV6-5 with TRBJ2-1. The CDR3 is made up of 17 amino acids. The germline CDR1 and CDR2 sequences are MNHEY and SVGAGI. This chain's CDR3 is CASRGTHAGGFDNEQFF.

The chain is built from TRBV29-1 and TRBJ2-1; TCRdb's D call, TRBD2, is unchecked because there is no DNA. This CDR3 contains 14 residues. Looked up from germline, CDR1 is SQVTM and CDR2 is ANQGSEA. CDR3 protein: CSGTGTSGTNEQFF.

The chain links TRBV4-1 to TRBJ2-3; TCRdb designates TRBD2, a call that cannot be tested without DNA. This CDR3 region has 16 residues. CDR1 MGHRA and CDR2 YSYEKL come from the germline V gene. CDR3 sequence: CASSQPLADPTDTQYF.

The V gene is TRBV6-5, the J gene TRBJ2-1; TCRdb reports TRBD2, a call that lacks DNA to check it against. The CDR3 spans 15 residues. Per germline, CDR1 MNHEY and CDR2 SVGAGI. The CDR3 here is CASSLGGGGLPYSFF.

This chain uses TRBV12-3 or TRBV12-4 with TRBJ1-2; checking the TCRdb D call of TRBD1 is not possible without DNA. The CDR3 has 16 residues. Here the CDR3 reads CASSLAAAGRLYGYTF.

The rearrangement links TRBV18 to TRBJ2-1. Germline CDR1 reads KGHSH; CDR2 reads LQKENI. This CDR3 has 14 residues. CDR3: CASLRLEAYNEQFF.

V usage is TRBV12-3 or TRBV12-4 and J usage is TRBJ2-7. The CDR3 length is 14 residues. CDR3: CASSFGSEFYEQYF.

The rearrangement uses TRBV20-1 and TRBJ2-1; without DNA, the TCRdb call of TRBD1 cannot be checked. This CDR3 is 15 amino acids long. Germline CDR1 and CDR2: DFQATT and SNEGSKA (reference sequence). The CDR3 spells CSARKDRGGNNEQFF.